This TCR beta chain was documented in a study of blood T cell repertoires in COVID-19. The method was immunoSEQ multiplex PCR; TCRdb's version includes in-frame clones alone and lacks a portion of them. The sample has tens of thousands of clones, under 70% seen once. The CDR3 totals 14 residues. The V end was cut by 0 bases, the J end by 3 bases, with 8 bases between. Germline lookup yields CDR1 KGHSH and CDR2 LQKENI. The clonotype comes from a woman in her 70s with acute or convalescent COVID-19. The chain carries TRBV18 and TRBJ2-5; D might be TRBD2 (6 bases). Material: peripheral blood. CDR3 in amino acids: CASSPPWGEETQYF. The CDR3 DNA reads as TGTGCCAGCTCACCACCGTGGGGGGAAGAGACCCAGTACTTC.